This T cell receptor beta chain was captured by sequencing in a study of CD8+ T cells in alopecia areata (dated by TCRdb to 2016 to 2018). For the study in its entirety: Treated patients were enrolled in an open-label pilot trial of oral tofacitinib at 5 to 10 mg twice daily for moderate-to-severe alopecia areata. immunoSEQ multiplex PCR using 35 Vbeta forward primers and 13 Jbeta reverse primers was used to amplify TCRbeta CDR3 regions. Biopsies were taken from tofacitinib-treated patients at baseline and at 4 and 24 weeks of treatment, and a later scalp biopsy was taken in several of the tofacitinib-treated patients. To study T cell clonal expansion in alopecia areata, the researchers applied high-throughput TCRbeta sequencing to both the C3H/HeJ mouse model and human patients. Scalp tissue and sorted CD4+ and CD8+ peripheral blood T cells from patchy and totalis/universalis alopecia areata patients and from healthy controls were covered by human TCRbeta sequencing. RNA was obtained with the PAXgene miRNA kit for fixed scalp, the miRNeasy kit for PBMCs, and the RNeasy kit for mouse skin. Patients stayed on tofacitinib for 6 to 18 months and then had 6 months of follow-up off drug so that delayed response and recurrence could be assessed. Scalp clonality was compared across normal scalp (n=4), patchy alopecia areata scalp (n=8), and alopecia totalis/universalis scalp (n=8). On the study overall, not on this receptor specifically: Compared with mice, TCR sequences shared between patients were less clear, possibly partly because of HLA diversity across the patient population. Lesional scalp, especially in alopecia totalis/universalis, showed higher clonality and more expanded CD8+ clones than normal scalp, suggesting antigenic drive. Resident alphabeta T cells in normal human skin are also sequenced, complicating scalp TCR repertoire analysis, unlike mouse skin dominated by gammadelta T cells.

Cut back by 0 bases and 0 bases, the V and J ends lie 6 bases apart. The CDR3 contains 15 residues, cysteine and phenylalanine counted. Only the CDR3 region is kept as DNA, spanning 45 bases read in frame from base 1. From a lookup of the germline V gene, CDR1 and CDR2 are MGHRA and YSYEKL. The time point label here, explained by the study, means: baseline before oral tofacitinib. Lesional scalp punch biopsies and peripheral blood were obtained from alopecia areata patients. PBMCs were isolated by density centrifugation and stained for CD3, CD4 and CD8, and CD4+ and CD8+ T cells were sorted on a FACSAria. This clone was picked up a small number of times. The antigen it binds to is not known. No quality values exist for individual bases; no much larger clone is one base distant. Libraries came from the immunoSEQ multiplex PCR assay. For TCR sequencing, RNA was extracted from every sample and reverse transcribed into cDNA to serve as template. First-strand cDNA was synthesized with SuperScript III using a 2:1 mix of oligo-dT and random hexamers. A synthetic immune receptor repertoire was used to measure amplification bias, and any remaining bias was corrected computationally. The authors' pipeline ran thus. After raw reads were preprocessed to remove errors, the CDR3 was defined following IMGT conventions as running from the conserved cysteine to phenylalanine. To get clonality, Shannon entropy was normalized by log2 of the number of productive unique TCRs and the result was subtracted from 1. Whether scalp clones were CD4 or CD8 was inferred by matching scalp TCRbeta sequences against CD4 and CD8 repertoires sorted from blood. TCRdb limited this immuneACCESS table to in-frame rearrangements with V and J called. A share of clones is missing; checked studies link under half to unresolved V genes, and the rest is unexplained. V and J calls plus clone size are reproduced from that table; the DNA served to infer D and trimming. The sample table holds about 180,000 clones, of which 59% were seen once. The ten largest clones capture roughly 14% of the sample.

The source is a human donor with alopecia areata. In this chain, TRBV4-1 is recombined with TRBJ1-5, with the D gene call left open. This specimen was CD4+ T cells sorted from blood, taken at week 0. The DNA reads as follows: TGCGCCAGCAGCCAAGACGTCGTTAGCAATCAGCCCCAGCATTTT. It translates to CASSQDVVSNQPQHF.